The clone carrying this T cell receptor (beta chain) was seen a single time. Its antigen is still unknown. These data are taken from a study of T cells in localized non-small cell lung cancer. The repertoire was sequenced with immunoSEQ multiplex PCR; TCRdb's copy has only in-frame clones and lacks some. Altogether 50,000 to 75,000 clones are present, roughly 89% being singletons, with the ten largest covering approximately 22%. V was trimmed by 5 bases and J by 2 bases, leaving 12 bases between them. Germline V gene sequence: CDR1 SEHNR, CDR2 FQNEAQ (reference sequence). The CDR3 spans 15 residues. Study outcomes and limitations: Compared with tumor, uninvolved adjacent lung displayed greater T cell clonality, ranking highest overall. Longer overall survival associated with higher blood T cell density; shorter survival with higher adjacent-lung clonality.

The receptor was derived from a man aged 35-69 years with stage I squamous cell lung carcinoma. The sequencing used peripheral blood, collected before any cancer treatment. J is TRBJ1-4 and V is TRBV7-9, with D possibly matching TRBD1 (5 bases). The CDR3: CASSPQWGTNEKLFF. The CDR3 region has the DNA TGTGCCAGCAGCCCACAGTGGGGGACTAATGAAAAACTGTTTTTT.